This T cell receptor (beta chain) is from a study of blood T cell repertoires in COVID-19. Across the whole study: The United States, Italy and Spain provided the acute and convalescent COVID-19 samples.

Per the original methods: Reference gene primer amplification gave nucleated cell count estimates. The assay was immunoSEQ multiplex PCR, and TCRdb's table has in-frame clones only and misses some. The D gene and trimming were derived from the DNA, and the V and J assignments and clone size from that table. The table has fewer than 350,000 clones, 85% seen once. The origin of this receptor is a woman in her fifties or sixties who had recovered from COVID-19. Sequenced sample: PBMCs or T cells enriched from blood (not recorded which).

CDR3 coding DNA: TGTGCAAGTCGCTTAGAAACAGGGGCTCTGGATGAAAAACTGTTTTTT. As protein: CASRLETGALDEKLFF. The gene calls are TRBV12-2 and TRBJ1-4; the table's D call TRBD1 went unverified against the DNA. TRBV12-2 is a documented pseudogene. This CDR3 comprises 16 residues.